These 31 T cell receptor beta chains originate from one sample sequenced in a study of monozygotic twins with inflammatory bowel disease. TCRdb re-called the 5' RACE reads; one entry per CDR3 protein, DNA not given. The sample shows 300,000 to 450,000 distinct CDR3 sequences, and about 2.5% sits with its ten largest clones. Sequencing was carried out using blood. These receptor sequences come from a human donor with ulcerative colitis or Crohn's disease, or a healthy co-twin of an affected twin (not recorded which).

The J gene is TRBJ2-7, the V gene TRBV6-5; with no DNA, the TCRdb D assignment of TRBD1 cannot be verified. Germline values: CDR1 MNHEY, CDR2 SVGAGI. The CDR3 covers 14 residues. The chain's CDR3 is CASSYSLGDLEQYF.

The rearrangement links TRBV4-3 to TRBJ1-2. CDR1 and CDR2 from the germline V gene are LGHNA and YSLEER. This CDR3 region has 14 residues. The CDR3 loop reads CASSPGEVNYGYTF.

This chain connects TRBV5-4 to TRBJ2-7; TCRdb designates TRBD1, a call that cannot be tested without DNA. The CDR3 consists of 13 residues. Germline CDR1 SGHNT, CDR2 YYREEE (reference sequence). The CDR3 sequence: CASSYHGTPEQYF.

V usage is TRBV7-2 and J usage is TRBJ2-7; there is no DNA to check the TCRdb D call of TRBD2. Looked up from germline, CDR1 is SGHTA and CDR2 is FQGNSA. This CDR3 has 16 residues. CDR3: CASSPSSSGGDYEQYF.

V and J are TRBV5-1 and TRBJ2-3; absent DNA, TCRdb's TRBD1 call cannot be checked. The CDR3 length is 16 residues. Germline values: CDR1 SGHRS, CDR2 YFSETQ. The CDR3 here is CASSSPAGILTDTQYF.

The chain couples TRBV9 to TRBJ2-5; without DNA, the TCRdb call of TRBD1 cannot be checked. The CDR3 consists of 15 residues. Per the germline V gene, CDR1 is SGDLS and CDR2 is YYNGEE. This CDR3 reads CASSGTGGVGETQYF.

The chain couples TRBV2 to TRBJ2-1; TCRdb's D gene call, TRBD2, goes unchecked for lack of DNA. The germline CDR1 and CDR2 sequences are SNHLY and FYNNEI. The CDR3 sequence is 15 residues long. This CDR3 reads CASSSGSRSYNEQFF.

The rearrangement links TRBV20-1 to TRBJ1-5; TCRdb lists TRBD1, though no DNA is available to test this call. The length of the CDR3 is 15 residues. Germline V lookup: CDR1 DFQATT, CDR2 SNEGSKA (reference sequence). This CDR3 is CSASPQGDSNQPQHF.

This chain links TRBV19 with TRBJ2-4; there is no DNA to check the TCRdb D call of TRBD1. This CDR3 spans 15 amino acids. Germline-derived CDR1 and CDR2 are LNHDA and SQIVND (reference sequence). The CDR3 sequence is CASSNTGGRKNIQYF.

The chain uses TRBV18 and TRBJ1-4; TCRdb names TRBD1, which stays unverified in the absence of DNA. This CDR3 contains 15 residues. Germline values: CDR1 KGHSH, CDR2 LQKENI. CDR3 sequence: CASSLYQGTNEKLFF.

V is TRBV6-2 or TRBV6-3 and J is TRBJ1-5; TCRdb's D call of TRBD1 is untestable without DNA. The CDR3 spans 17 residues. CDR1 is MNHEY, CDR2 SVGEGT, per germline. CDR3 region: CASSYSQGRRGNQPQHF.

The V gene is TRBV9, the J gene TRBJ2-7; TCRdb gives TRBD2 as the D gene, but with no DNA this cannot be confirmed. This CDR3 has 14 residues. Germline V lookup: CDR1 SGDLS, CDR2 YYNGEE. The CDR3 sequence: CASSVGGRGYEQYF.

The CDR3 protein is CASSGQRRQETQYF. This rearrangement joins TRBV6-1 to TRBJ2-5. Germline CDR1 MNHNS, CDR2 SASEGT. CDR3 length: 14 residues.

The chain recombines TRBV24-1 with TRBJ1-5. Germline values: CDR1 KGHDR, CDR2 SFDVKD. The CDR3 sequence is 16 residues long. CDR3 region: CATSDSSRGAGQPQHF.

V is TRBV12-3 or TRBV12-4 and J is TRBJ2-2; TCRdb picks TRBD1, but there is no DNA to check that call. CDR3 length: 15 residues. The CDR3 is CASRFRDRQTGELFF.

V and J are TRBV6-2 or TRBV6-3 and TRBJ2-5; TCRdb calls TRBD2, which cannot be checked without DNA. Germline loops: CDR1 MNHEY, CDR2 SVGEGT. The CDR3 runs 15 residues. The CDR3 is CASIIGTSGAETQYF.

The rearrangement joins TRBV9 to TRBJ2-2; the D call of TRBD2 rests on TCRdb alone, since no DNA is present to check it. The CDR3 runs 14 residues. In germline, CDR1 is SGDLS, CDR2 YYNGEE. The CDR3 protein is CASSFYRDTGELFF.

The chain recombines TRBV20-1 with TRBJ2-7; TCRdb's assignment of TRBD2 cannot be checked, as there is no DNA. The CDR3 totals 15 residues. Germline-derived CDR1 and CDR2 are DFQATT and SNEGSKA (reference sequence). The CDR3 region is CSAITAENSGYEQYF.

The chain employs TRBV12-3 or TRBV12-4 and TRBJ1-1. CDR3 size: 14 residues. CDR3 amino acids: CASSLWGGKSEAFF.

CDR3 residues: CASRIGPRDVYSYNEQFF. V is TRBV28 and J is TRBJ2-1; TCRdb proposes TRBD2, but this gene call is untestable without DNA. The CDR3 has 18 amino acids. Per the germline V gene, CDR1 is MDHEN and CDR2 is SYDVKM.

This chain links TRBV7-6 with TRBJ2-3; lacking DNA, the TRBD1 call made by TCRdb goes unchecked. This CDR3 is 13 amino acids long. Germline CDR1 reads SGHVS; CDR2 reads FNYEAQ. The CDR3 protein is CASSPPTGNTQYF.

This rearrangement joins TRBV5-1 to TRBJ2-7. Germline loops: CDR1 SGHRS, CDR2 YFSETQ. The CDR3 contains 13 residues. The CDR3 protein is CASSSGMNYEQYF. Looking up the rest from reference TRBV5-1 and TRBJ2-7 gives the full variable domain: KAGVTQTPRYLIKTRGQQVTLSCSPISGHRSVSWYQQTPGQGLQFLFEYFSETQRNKGNFPGRFSGRQFSNSRSEMNVSTLELGDSALYLCASSSGMNYEQYFGPGTRLTVT.

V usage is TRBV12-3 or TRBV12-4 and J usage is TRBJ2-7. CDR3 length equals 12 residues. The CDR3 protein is CAGSSSSHEQYF.

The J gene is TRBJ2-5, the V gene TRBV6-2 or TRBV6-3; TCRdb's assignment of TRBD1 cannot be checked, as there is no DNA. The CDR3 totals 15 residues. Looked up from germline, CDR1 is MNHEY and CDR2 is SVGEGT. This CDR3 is CARTGKAVPQETQYF.

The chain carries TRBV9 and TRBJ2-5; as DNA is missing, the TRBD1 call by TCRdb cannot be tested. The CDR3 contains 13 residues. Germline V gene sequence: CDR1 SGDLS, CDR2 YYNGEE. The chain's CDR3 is CASSALGGETQYF.

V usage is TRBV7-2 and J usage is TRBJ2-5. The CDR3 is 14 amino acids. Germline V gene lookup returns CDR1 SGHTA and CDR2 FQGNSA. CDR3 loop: CASSLAGVMETQYF.

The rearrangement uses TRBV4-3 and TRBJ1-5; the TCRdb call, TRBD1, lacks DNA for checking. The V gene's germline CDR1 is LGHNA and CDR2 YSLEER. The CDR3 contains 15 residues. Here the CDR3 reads CASSQASRGNQPQHF.

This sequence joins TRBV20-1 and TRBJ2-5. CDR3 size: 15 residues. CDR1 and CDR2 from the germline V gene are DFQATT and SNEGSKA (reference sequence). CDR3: CSARFDTAYQETQYF.

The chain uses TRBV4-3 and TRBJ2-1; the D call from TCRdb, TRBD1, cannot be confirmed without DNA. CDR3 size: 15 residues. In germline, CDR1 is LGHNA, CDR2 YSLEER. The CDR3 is CASSSRRQVYNEQFF.

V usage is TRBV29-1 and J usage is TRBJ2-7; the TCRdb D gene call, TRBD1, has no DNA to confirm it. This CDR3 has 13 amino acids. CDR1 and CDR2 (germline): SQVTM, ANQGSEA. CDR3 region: CSVVRGASYEQYF.

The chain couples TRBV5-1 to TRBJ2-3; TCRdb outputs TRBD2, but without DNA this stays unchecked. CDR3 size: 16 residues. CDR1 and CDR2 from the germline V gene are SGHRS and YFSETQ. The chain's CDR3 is CASSLWQGGGTDTQYF. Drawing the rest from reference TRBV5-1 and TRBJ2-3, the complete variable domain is KAGVTQTPRYLIKTRGQQVTLSCSPISGHRSVSWYQQTPGQGLQFLFEYFSETQRNKGNFPGRFSGRQFSNSRSEMNVSTLELGDSALYLCASSLWQGGGTDTQYFGPGTRLTVL.